The present T cell receptor (beta chain) was sequenced within a study of T cell repertoires in cytomegalovirus infection. The overall study: Matching HLA type and CMV infection were both indicated by public TCR beta signatures.

Concerning this clonotype itself: Its antigen is undetermined.

After removal of 6 bases from V and 7 bases from J, the junction contained 5 bases not matched to a gene. CDR1 is MNHNS, CDR2 SASEGT, per germline. This CDR3 has 12 amino acids. In TCRdb, the reads were re-called with MiXCR into one record per CDR3 protein. The data show about 74,000 distinct CDR3 sequences, 25% to 30% seen once. The source is a human donor in good health (CMV status not recorded). Some clones in this sample may be carry-over from other donors' samples. The starting material was CD8+ T cells from cultured PBMCs, obtained from culture after CMV antigen stimulation. This rearrangement joins TRBV6-1 to TRBJ1-1; 7 bases map to TRBD1. The CDR3 region is CASSLDRIEAFF. CDR3 DNA: TGTGCCAGCAGCCTGGACAGGATTGAAGCTTTCTTT.